This T cell receptor beta chain is from a study of blood T cell repertoires in COVID-19. CDR3 length: 14 residues. V shed 7 bases and J 0 bases; nucleotides not matched to a gene: 5. Germline V lookup: CDR1 SQVTM, CDR2 ANQGSEA. Profiling relied on immunoSEQ multiplex PCR, and the TCRdb table lists in-frame clones only, not all of them. This sample yields about 89,000 clones, of which approximately 80% are seen a single time; around 50% belongs to the top ten. V and J are TRBV29-1 and TRBJ2-2, with TRBD1 matching over 7 bases. Input material: peripheral blood. The clonotype originates from a human donor in a cohort sampled during active COVID-19. CDR3 sequence reads: CSGGTASNTGELFF. As DNA, the CDR3 is TGCAGCGGGGGGACAGCCTCGAACACCGGGGAGCTGTTTTTT.